This TCR beta chain was profiled in a study of blood T cell repertoires in COVID-19. CDR1 is MNHEY and CDR2 is SVGAGI in the germline V gene. The ends lost 6 bases at V and 1 base at J; junction bases unmatched: 5. This CDR3 contains 14 residues. This clone was observed a few times. Produced via immunoSEQ multiplex PCR; TCRdb's table is partial and in-frame only. The sample carries around 130,000 clones, about 88% recorded once. This TCR came from a man in his fifties with active COVID-19. The V and J genes are TRBV6-5 and TRBJ1-1; 7 bases line up with TRBD1. Sequencing input: peripheral blood. This CDR3 is CASRRDSSNTEAFF. CDR3 in DNA: TGTGCCAGCAGAAGGGACAGTTCGAACACTGAAGCTTTCTTT.